Listed below are T cell receptor beta chains from one sample, sequenced in a study of blood T cell repertoires in COVID-19. The repertoire was sequenced with immunoSEQ multiplex PCR; TCRdb's copy has only in-frame clones and lacks some. The sample yields about 340,000 clones, around 80% seen once. The specimen sequenced was peripheral blood. These receptors all stem from a man aged 25 to 40 with active or convalescent COVID-19. Each CDR3 is given with its conserved first and last residue. The D gene is left open where the match is weak. For some rows the clone size is stated as once, few or many, or as a class when expanded; others skip it.

d_call clone_size j_call v_call cdr3_aa cdr3_nt
- - TRBJ2-7 TRBV5-8 CASSQNVGQISYEQYF TGTGCCAGCAGCCAGAATGTGGGACAAATTTCCTACGAGCAGTACTTC
TRBD2 - TRBJ2-7 TRBV4-2 CASSPRGRANYEQYF TGTGCCAGCAGCCCGCGGGGGAGGGCAAACTACGAGCAGTACTTC
TRBD1 - TRBJ2-1 TRBV5-5 CASSSGTGPGNEQFF TGTGCCAGCAGCTCCGGGACAGGTCCTGGTAATGAGCAGTTCTTC
- - TRBJ1-3 TRBV6-5 CASSYSGQVGNTIYF TGTGCCAGCAGTTACTCCGGACAAGTTGGAAACACCATATATTTT
- once TRBJ2-1 TRBV27 CASSSPRNSYNEQFF TGTGCCAGCAGTTCCCCCAGGAACTCCTACAATGAGCAGTTCTTC
TRBD1 - TRBJ1-2 TRBV29-1 CSAKDRGDGYTF TGCAGCGCTAAGGACAGGGGAGACGGCTACACCTTC
TRBD2 - TRBJ2-1 TRBV10-3 CAISVSGSYNEQFF TGTGCCATCAGTGTAAGCGGGAGTTACAATGAGCAGTTCTTC
TRBD1 - TRBJ2-7 TRBV27 CASSRYRDSYEQYF TGTGCCAGCAGTCGCTACCGGGACAGCTACGAGCAGTACTTC
- - TRBJ1-4 TRBV7-9 CASSLGVDEKLFF TGTGCCAGCAGCTTAGGCGTAGATGAAAAACTGTTTTTT
- once TRBJ2-7 TRBV30 CAWSQGTQSSYEQYF TGTGCCTGGAGTCAAGGGACTCAGAGCTCCTACGAGCAGTACTTC
- - TRBJ2-7 TRBV6-7 CASSYATRSGHGSSGQYF TGTGCCAGCAGTTACGCCACTCGCTCGGGACACGGCAGTTCGGGGCAGTACTTC
- - TRBJ1-4 TRBV3-1/TRBV3-2 CASRDSGDEKLFF TGTGCCAGCAGGGACTCGGGGGATGAAAAACTGTTTTTT
- - TRBJ1-1 TRBV4-1 CASSQGGGANTEAFF TGCGCCAGCAGCCAAGGAGGAGGGGCGAACACTGAAGCTTTCTTT
- - TRBJ2-2 TRBV7-9 CASSLSRGGTGELFF TGTGCCAGCAGCTTATCTCGAGGGGGCACCGGGGAGCTGTTTTTT
TRBD1 - TRBJ2-7 TRBV14 CASSPGWGQGNDEQYF TGTGCCAGCAGCCCCGGTTGGGGACAGGGGAACGACGAGCAGTACTTC
- - TRBJ1-3 TRBV9 CASSVELRDTIYF TGTGCCAGCAGCGTAGAGCTCCGAGACACCATATATTTT
TRBD1 - TRBJ2-2 TRBV6-5 CASSPTGVGELFF TGTGCCAGCAGTCCGACAGGGGTCGGGGAGCTGTTTTTT
- - TRBJ1-5 TRBV19 CASSRRLTGQPQHF TGTGCCAGTAGTAGGAGGTTGACGGGTCAGCCCCAGCATTTT
- - TRBJ1-2 TRBV3-1/TRBV3-2 CASSQATQRWYGYTF TGTGCCAGCAGCCAAGCGACACAACGGTGGTATGGCTACACCTTC
- - TRBJ1-2 TRBV30 CAWSTQTGGYTF TGTGCCTGGAGTACCCAGACAGGCGGCTACACCTTC
TRBD1 - TRBJ2-1 TRBV19 CATRQGVAEQFF TGTGCCACCCGACAGGGGGTAGCTGAGCAGTTCTTC
TRBD2 once TRBJ2-2 TRBV4-3 CASSQHQPGLAGGNTGELFF TGCGCCAGCAGCCAGCATCAGCCGGGACTAGCGGGGGGAAACACCGGGGAGCTGTTTTTT
- - TRBJ1-3 TRBV24-1 CATSDSGHSGNTIYF TGTGCCACCAGTGATTCGGGACACTCTGGAAACACCATATATTTT
TRBD2 - TRBJ2-1 TRBV3-1/TRBV3-2 CASSQDPGGSFNEQFF TGTGCCAGCAGCCAAGATCCTGGCGGGAGTTTTAATGAGCAGTTCTTC
- - TRBJ1-2 TRBV3-1/TRBV3-2 CASSQAREGNYGYTF TGTGCCAGCAGCCAAGCAAGGGAGGGGAACTATGGCTACACCTTC
TRBD1 - TRBJ2-3 TRBV4-1 CASSHFQYGQASTDTQYF TGCGCCAGCAGCCACTTCCAGTACGGACAGGCTAGCACAGATACGCAGTATTTT
- - TRBJ1-1 TRBV25-1 CASSDLGGHSPNTEAFF TGTGCCAGCAGTGATCTAGGGGGACACAGCCCGAACACTGAAGCTTTCTTT
TRBD2 few TRBJ2-3 TRBV5-4 CASSLGGLAGALSTDTQYF TGTGCCAGCAGCTTGGGGGGACTAGCGGGGGCCCTAAGCACAGATACGCAGTATTTT
TRBD1 few TRBJ2-1 TRBV20-1 CSARAGTGEFF TGCAGTGCTAGAGCCGGGACAGGGGAGTTCTTC